This TCR beta chain was identified in a study of regulatory T cells in long-lasting Graves disease. Study summary: Prior antithyroid drug treatment in newly diagnosed Graves' patients lasted under 3 months.

Remarks on this clonotype: Its target is unknown.

After removal of 1 base from V and 2 bases from J, the junction contained 6 bases not matched to a gene. CDR3 length: 17 amino acids. Germline CDR1 reads SGHTA; CDR2 reads FQGNSA. General study points: Persistent disease showed a preference for TRBV28, TRBJ1-2 and TRBJ2-5.

The time point: newly diagnosed GD, antithyroid drugs for less than 3 months. With RNA extracted from PBMCs as input, the TCR library was made. Library construction for TCR beta used iRepertoire HTBI primers and Arm-PCR of CDR3 regions. MiXCR was run by TCRdb on the multiplex PCR reads, yielding one entry per CDR3 protein. The table lists hundreds of thousands of distinct CDR3 sequences, approximately 15% of them singletons. Separately, the same data were catalogued under a study of T cells in Graves' hyperthyroidism and ophthalmopathy. That work adds: The study defined stable Graves' hyperthyroidism as no ophthalmopathy progression within 18 months. First-round RT-PCR of the TCR CDR3 relied on the HTBI primer set.

The rearrangement links TRBV7-2 to TRBJ2-5; 11 bases line up with TRBD2. The origin of this receptor is a woman under 40 with Graves disease. The sample here was peripheral blood mononuclear cells (PBMCs), taken at new diagnosis, from a patient treated with antithyroid drugs. CDR3 region: CASSLVTLAGGQETQYF. The CDR3 region has the DNA TGTGCCAGCAGCTTAGTGACCTTAGCGGGAGGGCAAGAGACCCAGTACTTC.